This T cell receptor (beta chain) was captured in a study of T cell repertoires in cytomegalovirus infection. Study details: Public signatures in TCR beta pointed to CMV infection and matching HLA type. Findings of the study overall: Ex vivo responses were dominated by HLA-C-restricted CMV-specific TCR beta clonotypes. Summed public TCR beta family frequency identified CMV carriers bearing the relevant HLA.

TCRdb analysed the reads with MiXCR anew, one entry per CDR3 protein. This sample has roughly 110,000 distinct CDR3 sequences, with roughly 9.1% found just once. In this sample, this clonotype turned up many times. The antigen remains undetermined. V gave up 5 bases and J gave up 3 bases, with 10 bases separating them. The CDR3 runs 14 residues. The germline gives CDR1 SEHNR, CDR2 FQNEAQ (reference sequence). The chain has TRBV7-9 and TRBJ2-2; D unresolved. The clonotype originates from a human donor in good health (CMV status not recorded). Some clones in this sample may be carry-over from other donors' samples. Material for sequencing was PBMCs, sequenced either directly or after in vitro stimulation (not recorded which). The CDR3, as DNA: TGTGCCAGCAGCGGTTTGTCGTACACCGGGGAGCTGTTTTTT. Its translation is CASSGLSYTGELFF.